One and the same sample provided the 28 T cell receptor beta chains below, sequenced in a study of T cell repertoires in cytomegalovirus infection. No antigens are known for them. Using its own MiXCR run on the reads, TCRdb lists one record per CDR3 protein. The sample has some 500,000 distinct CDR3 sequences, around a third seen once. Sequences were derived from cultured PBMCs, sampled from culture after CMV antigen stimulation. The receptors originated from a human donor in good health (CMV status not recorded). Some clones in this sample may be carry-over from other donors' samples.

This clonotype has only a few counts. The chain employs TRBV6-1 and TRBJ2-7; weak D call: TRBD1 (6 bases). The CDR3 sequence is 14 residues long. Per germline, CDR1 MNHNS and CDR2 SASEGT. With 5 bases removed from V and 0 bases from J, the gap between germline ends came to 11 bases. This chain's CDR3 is CASSRQASSYEQYF. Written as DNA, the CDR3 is TGTGCCAGCAGTCGACAGGCAAGCTCCTACGAGCAGTACTTC.

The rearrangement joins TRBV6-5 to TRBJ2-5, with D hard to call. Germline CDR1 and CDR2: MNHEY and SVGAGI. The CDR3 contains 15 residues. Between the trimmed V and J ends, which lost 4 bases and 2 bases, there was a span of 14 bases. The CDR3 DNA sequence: TGTGCCAGCAGTTCTTCCGGTGTTAATCAAGAGACCCAGTACTTC. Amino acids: CASSSSGVNQETQYF.

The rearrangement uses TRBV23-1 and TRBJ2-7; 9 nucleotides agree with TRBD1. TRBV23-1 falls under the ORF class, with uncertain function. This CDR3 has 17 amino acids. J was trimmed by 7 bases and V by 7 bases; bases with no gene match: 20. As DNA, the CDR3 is TGCGCCAGCACCTTTATCAAAACCGGGACAGGGATGCAAGAGCAGTACTTC. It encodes CASTFIKTGTGMQEQYF.

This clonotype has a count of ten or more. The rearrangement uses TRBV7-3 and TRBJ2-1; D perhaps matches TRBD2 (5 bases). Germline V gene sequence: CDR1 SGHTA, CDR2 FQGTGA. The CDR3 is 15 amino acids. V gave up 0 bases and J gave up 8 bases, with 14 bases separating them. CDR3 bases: TGTGCCAGCAGCTTAACGCTCGAGGCGGGCTATGAGCAGTTCTTC. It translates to CASSLTLEAGYEQFF.

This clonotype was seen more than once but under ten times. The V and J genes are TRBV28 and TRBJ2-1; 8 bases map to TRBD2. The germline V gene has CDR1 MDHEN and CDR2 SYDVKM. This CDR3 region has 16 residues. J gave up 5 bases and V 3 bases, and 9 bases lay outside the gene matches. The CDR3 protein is CASSFVTGGPDNEQFF. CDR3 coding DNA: TGTGCCAGCAGTTTTGTCACGGGAGGGCCGGACAATGAGCAGTTCTTC.

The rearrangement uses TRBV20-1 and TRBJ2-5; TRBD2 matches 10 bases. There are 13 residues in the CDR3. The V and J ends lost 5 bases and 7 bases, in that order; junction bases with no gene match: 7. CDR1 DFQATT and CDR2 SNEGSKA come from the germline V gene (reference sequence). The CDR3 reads CSAGLAGEGTQYF. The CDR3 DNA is TGCAGTGCTGGTCTAGCGGGAGAGGGGACCCAGTACTTC.

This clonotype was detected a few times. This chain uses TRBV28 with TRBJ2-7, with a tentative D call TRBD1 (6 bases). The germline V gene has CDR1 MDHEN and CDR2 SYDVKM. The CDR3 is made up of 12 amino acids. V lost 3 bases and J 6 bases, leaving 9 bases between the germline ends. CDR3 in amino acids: CASSFGGREQYF. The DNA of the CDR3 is TGTGCCAGCAGTTTTGGGGGCCGCGAGCAGTACTTC.

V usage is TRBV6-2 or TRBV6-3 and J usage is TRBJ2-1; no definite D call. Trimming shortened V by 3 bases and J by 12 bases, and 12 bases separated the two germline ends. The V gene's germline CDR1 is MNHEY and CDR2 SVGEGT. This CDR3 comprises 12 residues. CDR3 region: CASSYGRYGQFF. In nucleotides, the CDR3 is TGTGCCAGCAGTTATGGCCGGTACGGGCAGTTCTTC.

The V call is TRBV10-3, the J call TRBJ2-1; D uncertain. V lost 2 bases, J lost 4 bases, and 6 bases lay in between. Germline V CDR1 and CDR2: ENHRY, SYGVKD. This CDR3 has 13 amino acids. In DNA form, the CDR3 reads TGTGCCATCAGTGAGCCAAGATACAATGAGCAGTTCTTC. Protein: CAISEPRYNEQFF.

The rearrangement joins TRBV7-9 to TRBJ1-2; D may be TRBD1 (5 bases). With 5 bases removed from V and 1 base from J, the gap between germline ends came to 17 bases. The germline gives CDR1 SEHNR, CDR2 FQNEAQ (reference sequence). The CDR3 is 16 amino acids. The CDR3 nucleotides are TGTGCCAGCAGCACCTACGCAGGGAAATTTAACTATGGCTACACCTTC. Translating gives CASSTYAGKFNYGYTF. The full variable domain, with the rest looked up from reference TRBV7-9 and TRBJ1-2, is DTGVSQNPRHKITKRGQNVTFRCDPISEHNRLYWYRQTLGQGPEFLTYFQNEAQLEKSRLLSDRFSAERPKGSFSTLEIQRTEQGDSAMYLCASSTYAGKFNYGYTFGSGTRLTVV.

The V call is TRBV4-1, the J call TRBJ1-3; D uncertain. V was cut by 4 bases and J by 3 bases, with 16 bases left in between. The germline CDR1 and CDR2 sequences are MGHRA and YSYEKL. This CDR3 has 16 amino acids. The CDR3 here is CASSPENPAGGNTIYF. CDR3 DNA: TGCGCCAGCAGCCCCGAGAACCCTGCGGGTGGAAACACCATATATTTT.

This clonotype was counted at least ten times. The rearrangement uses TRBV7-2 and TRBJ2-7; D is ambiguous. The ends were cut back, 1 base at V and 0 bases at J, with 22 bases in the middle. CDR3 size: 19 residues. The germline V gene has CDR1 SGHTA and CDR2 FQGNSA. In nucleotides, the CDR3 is TGTGCCAGCAGCTTAGAGGTTCTTACCGGACGGCCGCACTCCTACGAGCAGTACTTC. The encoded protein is CASSLEVLTGRPHSYEQYF.

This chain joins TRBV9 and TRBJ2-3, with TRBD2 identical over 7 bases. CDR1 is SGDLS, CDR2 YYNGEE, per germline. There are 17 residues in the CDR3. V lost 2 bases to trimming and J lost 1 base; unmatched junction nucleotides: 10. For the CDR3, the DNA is TGTGCCAGCAGCGTCATGGCCACTAGCGTGGGCACAGATACGCAGTATTTT. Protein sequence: CASSVMATSVGTDTQYF.

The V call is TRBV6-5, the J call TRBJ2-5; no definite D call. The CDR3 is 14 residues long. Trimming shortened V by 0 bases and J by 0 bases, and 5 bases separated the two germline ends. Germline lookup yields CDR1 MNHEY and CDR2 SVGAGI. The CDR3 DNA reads TGTGCCAGCAGTTACTCTCTAAACCAAGAGACCCAGTACTTC. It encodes CASSYSLNQETQYF.

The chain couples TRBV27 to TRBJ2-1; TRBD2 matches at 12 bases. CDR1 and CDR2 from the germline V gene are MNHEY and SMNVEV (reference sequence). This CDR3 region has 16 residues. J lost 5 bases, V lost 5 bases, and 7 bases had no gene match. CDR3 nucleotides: TGTGCCAGCAGTGAGGGACTAGCGGGTTCCGACAATGAGCAGTTCTTC. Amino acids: CASSEGLAGSDNEQFF.

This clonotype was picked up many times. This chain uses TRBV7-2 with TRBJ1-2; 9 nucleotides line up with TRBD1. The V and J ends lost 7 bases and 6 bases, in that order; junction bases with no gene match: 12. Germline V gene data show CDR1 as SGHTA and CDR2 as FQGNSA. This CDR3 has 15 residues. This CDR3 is CASTHGNGQGHGYTF. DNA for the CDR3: TGTGCCAGCACCCACGGGAATGGACAGGGGCATGGCTACACCTTC.

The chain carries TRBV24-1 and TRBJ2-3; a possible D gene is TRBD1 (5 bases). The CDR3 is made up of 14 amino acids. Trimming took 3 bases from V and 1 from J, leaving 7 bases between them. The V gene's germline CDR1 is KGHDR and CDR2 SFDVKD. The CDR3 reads CATSDPTGTDTQYF. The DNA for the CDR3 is TGTGCCACCAGTGATCCGACAGGCACAGATACGCAGTATTTT.

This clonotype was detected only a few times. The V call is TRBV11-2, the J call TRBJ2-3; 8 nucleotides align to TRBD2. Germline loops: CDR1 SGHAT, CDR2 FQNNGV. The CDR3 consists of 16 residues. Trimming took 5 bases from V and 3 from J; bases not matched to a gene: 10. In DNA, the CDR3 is TGTGCCAGCAGCCCTGTCGGGGGGGGGATGACAGATACGCAGTATTTT. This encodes CASSPVGGGMTDTQYF.

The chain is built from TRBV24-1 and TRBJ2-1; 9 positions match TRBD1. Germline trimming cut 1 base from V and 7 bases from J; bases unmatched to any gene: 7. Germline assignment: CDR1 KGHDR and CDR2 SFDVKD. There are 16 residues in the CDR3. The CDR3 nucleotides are TGTGCCACCAGTGATTTAAAACAGGGGGCGCAGAATGAGCAGTTCTTC. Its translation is CATSDLKQGAQNEQFF.

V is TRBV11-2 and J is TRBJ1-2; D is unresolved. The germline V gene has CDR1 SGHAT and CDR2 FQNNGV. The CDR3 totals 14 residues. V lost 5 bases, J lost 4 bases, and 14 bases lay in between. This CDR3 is CASSQDGVIYGYTF. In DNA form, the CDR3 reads TGTGCCAGCAGCCAGGATGGAGTTATCTATGGCTACACCTTC.

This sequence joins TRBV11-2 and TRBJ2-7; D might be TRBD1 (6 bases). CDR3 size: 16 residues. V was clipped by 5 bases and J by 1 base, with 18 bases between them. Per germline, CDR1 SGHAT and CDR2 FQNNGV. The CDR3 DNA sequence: TGTGCCAGCAGCGACCCGGGGAAAGGGGGATCCTACGAGCAGTACTTC. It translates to CASSDPGKGGSYEQYF.

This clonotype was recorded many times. The DNA of the CDR3 is TGTGCCAGCAGCTTAGGGCAGCGGCAGATCGATGGCTACACCTTC. Amino acid sequence: CASSLGQRQIDGYTF. The J gene is TRBJ1-2, the V gene TRBV7-2, with unresolved D. CDR3 length equals 15 residues. Trimming left V 1 base short and J 6 bases short, with 15 bases between. The V gene's germline CDR1 is SGHTA and CDR2 FQGNSA.

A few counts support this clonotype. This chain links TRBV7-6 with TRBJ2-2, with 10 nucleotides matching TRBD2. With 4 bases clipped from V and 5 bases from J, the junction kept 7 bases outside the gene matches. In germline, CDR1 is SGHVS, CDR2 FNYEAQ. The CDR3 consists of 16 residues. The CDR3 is CASSSLAGVTTGELFF. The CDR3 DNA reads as TGTGCCAGCAGCTCTCTAGCGGGAGTTACTACCGGGGAGCTGTTTTTT. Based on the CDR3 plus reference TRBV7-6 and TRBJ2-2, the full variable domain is GAGVSQSPRYKVTKRGQDVALRCDPISGHVSLYWYRQALGQGPEFLTYFNYEAQQDKSGLPNDRFSAERPEGSISTLTIQRTEQRDSAMYRCASSSLAGVTTGELFFGEGSRLTVL.

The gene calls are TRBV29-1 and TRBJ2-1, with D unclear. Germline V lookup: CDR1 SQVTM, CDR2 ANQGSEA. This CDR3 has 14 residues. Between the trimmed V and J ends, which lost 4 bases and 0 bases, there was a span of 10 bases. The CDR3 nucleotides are TGCAGCGTTGGGTTCAGACTCTCCTACAATGAGCAGTTCTTC. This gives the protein CSVGFRLSYNEQFF.

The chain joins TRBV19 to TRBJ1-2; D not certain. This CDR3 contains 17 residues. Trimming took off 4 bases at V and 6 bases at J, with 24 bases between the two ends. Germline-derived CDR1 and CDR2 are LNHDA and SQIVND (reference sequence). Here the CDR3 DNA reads TGTGCCAGTAGTAATATCGGTGTGGGCTCGGAAAGAAATGGCTACACCTTC. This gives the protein CASSNIGVGSERNGYTF.

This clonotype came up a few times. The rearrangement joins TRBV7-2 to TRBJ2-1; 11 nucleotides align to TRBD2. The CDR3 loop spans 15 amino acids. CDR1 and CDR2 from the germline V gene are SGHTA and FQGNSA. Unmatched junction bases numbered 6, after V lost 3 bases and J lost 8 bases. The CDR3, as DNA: TGTGCCAGCAGCTTTCCCACTAGCGGGAGTGATGAGCAGTTCTTC. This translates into CASSFPTSGSDEQFF.

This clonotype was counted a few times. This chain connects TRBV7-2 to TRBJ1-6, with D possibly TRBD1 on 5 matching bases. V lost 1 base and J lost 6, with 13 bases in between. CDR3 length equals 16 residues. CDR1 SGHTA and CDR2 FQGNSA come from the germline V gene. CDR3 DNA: TGTGCCAGCAGCTTAGAGTCGACAGTTCCTAATTCACCCCTCCACTTT. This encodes CASSLESTVPNSPLHF. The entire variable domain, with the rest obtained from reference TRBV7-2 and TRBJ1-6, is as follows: GAGVSQSPSNKVTEKGKDVELRCDPISGHTALYWYRQSLGQGLEFLIYFQGNSAPDKSGLPSDRFSAERTGGSVSTLTIQRTQQEDSAVYLCASSLESTVPNSPLHFGNGTRLTVT.

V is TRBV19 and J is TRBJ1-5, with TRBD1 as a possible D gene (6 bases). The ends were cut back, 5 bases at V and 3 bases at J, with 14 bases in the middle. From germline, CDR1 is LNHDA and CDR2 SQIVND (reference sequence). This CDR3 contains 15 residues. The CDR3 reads CASSGETGPNQPQHF. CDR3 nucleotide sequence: TGTGCCAGTAGTGGGGAGACAGGACCCAATCAGCCCCAGCATTTT.